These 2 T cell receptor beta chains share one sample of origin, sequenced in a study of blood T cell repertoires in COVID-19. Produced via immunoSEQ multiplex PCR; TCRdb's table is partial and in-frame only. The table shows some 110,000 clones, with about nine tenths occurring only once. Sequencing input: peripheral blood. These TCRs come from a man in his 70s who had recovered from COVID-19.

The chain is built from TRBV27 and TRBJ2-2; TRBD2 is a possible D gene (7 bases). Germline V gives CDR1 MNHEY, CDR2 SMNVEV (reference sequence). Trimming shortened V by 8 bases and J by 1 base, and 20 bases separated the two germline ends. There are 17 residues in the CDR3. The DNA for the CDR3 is TGTGCCAGCGCCAACCGGGGGCTAGCGGTGAACACCGGGGAGCTGTTTTTT. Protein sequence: CASANRGLAVNTGELFF.

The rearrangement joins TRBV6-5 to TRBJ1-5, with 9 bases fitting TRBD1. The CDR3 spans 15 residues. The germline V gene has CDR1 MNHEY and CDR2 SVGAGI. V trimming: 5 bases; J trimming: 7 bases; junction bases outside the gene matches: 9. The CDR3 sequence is CASSQTGGAGQPQHF. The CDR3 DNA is TGTGCCAGCAGTCAAACAGGGGGCGCAGGACAGCCCCAGCATTTT.